This T cell receptor beta chain was identified during a study of brain T cells in children with intractable seizures. Findings and caveats of the study: Pre-surgery blood may have been undersampled, hiding some clones.

This table comes from immunoSEQ multiplex PCR, and its TCRdb copy is limited to in-frame clones, with some not included. The data hold 340,000 or so clones, with 85% to 95% observed a single time. Note on this clone: The antigen is unknown.

Noted time point: blood from clinic visit 5 months post-surgery; TSC patient then seizure free. Patients received at least one anti-epileptic drug before surgery. The receptor comes from a boy less than two years old with tuberous sclerosis and intractable seizures. The material sequenced was peripheral blood, taken roughly 5 months after surgery.

CDR3 bases: TGTGCCAGTAGTTCTGAGACAGGACTTGTCACTGAAGCTTTCTTT. It translates to CASSSETGLVTEAFF. The chain employs TRBV19 and TRBJ1-1, with D possibly being TRBD1 (6 bases). Trimming took 5 bases from V and 4 from J, leaving 17 bases between them. Germline loops: CDR1 LNHDA, CDR2 SQIVND (reference sequence). The CDR3 extends over 15 amino acids.